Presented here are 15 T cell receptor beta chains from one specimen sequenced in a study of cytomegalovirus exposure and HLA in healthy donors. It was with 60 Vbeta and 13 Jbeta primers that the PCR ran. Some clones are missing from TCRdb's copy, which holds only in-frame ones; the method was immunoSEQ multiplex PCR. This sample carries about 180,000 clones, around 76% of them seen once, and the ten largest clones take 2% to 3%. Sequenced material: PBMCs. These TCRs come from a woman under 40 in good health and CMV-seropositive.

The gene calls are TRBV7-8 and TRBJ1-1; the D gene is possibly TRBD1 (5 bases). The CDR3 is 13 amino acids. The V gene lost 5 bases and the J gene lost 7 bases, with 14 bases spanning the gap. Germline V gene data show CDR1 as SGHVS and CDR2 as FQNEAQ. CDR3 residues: CASSVRYQGEAFF. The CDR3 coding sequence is TGTGCCAGCAGCGTACGCTACCAGGGTGAAGCTTTCTTT. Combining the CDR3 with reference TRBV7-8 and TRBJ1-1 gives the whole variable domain GAGVSQSPRYKVAKRGQDVALRCDPISGHVSLFWYQQALGQGPEFLTYFQNEAQLDKSGLPSDRFFAERPEGSVSTLKIQRTQQEDSAVYLCASSVRYQGEAFFGQGTRLTVV.

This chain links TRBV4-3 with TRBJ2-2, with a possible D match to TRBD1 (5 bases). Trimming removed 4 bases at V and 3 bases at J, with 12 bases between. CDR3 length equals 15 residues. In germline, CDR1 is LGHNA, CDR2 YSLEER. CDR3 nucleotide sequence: TGCGCCAGCAGCCGAGGACAAGCCTACACCGGGGAGCTGTTTTTT. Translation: CASSRGQAYTGELFF.

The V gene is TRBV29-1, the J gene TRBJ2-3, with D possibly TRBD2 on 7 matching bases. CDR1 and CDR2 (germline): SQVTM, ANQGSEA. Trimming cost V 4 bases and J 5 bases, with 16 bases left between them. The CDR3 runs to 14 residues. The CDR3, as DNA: TGCAGCGTTGTGGCGGGGGCAAAAGTAGATACGCAGTATTTT. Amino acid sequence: CSVVAGAKVDTQYF.

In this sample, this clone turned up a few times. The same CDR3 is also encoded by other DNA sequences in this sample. The CDR3 sequence is CASSLTGGNQPQHF. The CDR3 DNA reads TGTGCCAGCAGCTTGACAGGGGGGAATCAGCCCCAGCATTTT. The chain links TRBV7-9 to TRBJ1-5; TRBD1 aligns across 9 bases. CDR1 is SEHNR, CDR2 FQNEAQ, per germline (reference sequence). This CDR3 has 14 amino acids. V lost 3 bases, J lost 4 bases, and 1 base stayed unmatched.

As DNA, the CDR3 is TGTGCCAGCAGTTTTACAGGGGAGTTCTCACCCCTCCACTTT. Translating it yields CASSFTGEFSPLHF. The chain recombines TRBV28 with TRBJ1-6, with 7 nucleotides matching TRBD1. Germline CDR1 is MDHEN and CDR2 is SYDVKM. The junction had 6 bases not matched to a gene; V was cut back by 3 bases and J by 10 bases. This CDR3 region has 14 residues.

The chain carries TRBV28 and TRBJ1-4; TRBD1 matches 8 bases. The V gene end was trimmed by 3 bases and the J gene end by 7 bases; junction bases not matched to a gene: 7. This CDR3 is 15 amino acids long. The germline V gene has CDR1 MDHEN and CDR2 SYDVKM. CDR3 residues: CASSFQSGGGEKLFF. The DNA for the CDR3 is TGTGCCAGCAGTTTCCAATCAGGGGGCGGTGAAAAACTGTTTTTT.

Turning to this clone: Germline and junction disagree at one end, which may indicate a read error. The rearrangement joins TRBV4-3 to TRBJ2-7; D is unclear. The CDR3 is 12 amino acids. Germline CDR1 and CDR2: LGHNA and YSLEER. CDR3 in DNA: TGCGCCAGCAGCCGCTTAAATCGCCGGGTCCACTTC. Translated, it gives CASSRLNRRVHF.

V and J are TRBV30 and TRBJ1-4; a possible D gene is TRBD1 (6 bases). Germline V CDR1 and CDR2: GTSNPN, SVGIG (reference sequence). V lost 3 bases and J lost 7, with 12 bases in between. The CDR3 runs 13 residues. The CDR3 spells CAWSGGGSEKLFF. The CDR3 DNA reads TGTGCCTGGAGCGGGGGCGGGAGTGAAAAACTGTTTTTT.

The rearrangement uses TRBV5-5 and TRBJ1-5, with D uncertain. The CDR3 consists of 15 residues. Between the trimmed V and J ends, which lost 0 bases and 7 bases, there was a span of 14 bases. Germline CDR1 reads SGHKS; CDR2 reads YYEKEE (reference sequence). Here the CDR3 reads CASSLASGGLQPQHF. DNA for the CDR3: TGTGCCAGCAGCTTGGCGAGCGGAGGGTTGCAGCCCCAGCATTTT.

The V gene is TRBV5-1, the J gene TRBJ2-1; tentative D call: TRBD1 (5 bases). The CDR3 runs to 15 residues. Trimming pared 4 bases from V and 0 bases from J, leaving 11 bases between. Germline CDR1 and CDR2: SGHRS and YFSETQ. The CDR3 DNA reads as TGCGCCAGCAGCCCCGACAGTAGCTCCTACAATGAGCAGTTCTTC. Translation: CASSPDSSSYNEQFF. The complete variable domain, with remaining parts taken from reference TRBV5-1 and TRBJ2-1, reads KAGVTQTPRYLIKTRGQQVTLSCSPISGHRSVSWYQQTPGQGLQFLFEYFSETQRNKGNFPGRFSGRQFSNSRSEMNVSTLELGDSALYLCASSPDSSSYNEQFFGPGTRLTVL.

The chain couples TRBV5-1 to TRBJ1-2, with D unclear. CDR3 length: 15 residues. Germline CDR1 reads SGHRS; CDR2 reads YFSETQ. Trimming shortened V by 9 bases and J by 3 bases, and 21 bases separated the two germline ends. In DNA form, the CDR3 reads TGCGCCACCTCCTGGGGAGGAAAGAAGGACTATGGCTACACCTTC. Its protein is CATSWGGKKDYGYTF.

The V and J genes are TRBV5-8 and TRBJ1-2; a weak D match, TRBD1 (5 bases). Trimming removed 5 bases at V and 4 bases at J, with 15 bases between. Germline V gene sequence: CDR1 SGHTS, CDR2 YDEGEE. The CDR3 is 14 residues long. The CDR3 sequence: CASSSWGDLYGYTF. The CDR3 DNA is TGTGCCAGCAGTAGCTGGGGGGACCTCTATGGCTACACCTTC. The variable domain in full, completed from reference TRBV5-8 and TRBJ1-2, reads EAGVTQSPTHLIKTRGQQATLRCSPISGHTSVYWYQQALGLGLQFLLWYDEGEERNRGNFPPRFSGRQFPNYSSELNVNALELEDSALYLCASSSWGDLYGYTFGSGTRLTVV.

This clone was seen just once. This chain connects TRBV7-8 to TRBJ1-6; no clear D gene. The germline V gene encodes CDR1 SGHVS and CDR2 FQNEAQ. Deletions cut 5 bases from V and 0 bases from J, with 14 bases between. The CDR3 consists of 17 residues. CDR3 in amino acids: CASSPQKSSSYNSPLHF. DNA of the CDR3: TGTGCCAGCAGCCCCCAAAAGTCCAGCTCCTATAATTCACCCCTCCACTTT.

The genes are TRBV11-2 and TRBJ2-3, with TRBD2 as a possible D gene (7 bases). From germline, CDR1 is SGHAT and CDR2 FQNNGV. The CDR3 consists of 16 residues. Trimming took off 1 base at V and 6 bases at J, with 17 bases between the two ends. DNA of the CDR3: TGTGCCAGCAGCTTAGGGGTATCCGGGGGGCTGGATACGCAGTATTTT. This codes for CASSLGVSGGLDTQYF. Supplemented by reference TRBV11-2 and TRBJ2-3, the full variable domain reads EAGVAQSPRYKIIEKRQSVAFWCNPISGHATLYWYQQILGQGPKLLIQFQNNGVVDDSQLPKDRFSAERLKGVDSTLKIQPAKLEDSAVYLCASSLGVSGGLDTQYFGPGTRLTVL.

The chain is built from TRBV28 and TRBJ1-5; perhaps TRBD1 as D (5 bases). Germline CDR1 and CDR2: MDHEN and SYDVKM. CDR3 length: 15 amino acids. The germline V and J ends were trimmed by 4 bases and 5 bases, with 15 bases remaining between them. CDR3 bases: TGTGCCAGCAGTTACCGCAGGGCCTCTGATCAGCCCCAGCATTTT. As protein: CASSYRRASDQPQHF. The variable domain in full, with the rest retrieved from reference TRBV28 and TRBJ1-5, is DVKVTQSSRYLVKRTGEKVFLECVQDMDHENMFWYRQDPGLGLRLIYFSYDVKMKEKGDIPEGYSVSREKKERFSLILESASTNQTSMYLCASSYRRASDQPQHFGDGTRLSIL.